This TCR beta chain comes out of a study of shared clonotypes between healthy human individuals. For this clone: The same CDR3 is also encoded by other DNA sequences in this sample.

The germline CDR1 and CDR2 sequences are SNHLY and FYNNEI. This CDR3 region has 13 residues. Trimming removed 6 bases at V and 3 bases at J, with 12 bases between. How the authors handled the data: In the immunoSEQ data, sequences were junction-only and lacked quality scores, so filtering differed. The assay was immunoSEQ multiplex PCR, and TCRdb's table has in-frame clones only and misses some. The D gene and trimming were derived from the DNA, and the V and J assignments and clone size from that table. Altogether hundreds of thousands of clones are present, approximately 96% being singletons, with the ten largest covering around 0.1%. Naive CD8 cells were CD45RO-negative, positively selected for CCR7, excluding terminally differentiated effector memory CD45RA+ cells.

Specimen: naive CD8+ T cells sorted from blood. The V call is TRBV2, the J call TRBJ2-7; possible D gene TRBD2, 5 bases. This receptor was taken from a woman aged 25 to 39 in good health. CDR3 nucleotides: TGTGCCAGCAGCCTAGCAGGAAACTACGAGCAGTACTTC. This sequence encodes CASSLAGNYEQYF.